The rows below give T cell receptor beta chains drawn from one sample of a study of identical twins. TCRdb called the 5' RACE reads again in MiXCR, with one record for every CDR3 protein. Here the sample spans around 1.7 million distinct CDR3 sequences, about 32% being singletons. Sequencing input: cord blood. These receptors originate from a newborn girl in good health. CDR3s include the opening cysteine and the closing phenylalanine or tryptophan. A D gene is named only where the DNA matches it firmly. The size entry is marked missing in some rows and otherwise reads once, few, many or a size class.

J	D	size	length	V	DNA	CDR3
TRBJ2-6	.	few	13	TRBV12-3/TRBV12-4	TGTGCCAGCAACGGGGCTGGGGCCAACGTCCTGACTTTC	CASNGAGANVLTF
TRBJ1-1	TRBD1	few	15	TRBV6-1	TGTGCCAGCCGCAGGGGGGGCGTGGGGAGCACTGAAGCTTTCTTT	CASRRGGVGSTEAFF
TRBJ2-3	.	.	17	TRBV9	TGTGCCAGCAGCCCTCCCAGGAGTACTCCTCGCACAGATACGCAGTATTTT	CASSPPRSTPRTDTQYF
TRBJ2-3	.	.	15	TRBV20-1	TGCAGTGCTAGACACCCTCTAGCGCGCACAGATACGCAGTATTTT	CSARHPLARTDTQYF
TRBJ1-2	.	.	11	TRBV29-1	TGCAGCGTTGAACTAGGCTATGGCTACACCTTC	CSVELGYGYTF
TRBJ1-2	.	few	13	TRBV6-1	TGTGCCAGCATTGGACGGAACAACTATGGCTACACCTTC	CASIGRNNYGYTF
TRBJ2-3	TRBD2	many	14	TRBV9	TGTGCCAGCAGTGTGACTAGCGGCACAGATACGCAGTATTTT	CASSVTSGTDTQYF
TRBJ1-4	TRBD1	many	15	TRBV6-1	TGTGCCAGCAGTTCAGGGGGGGCAACTAATGAAAAACTGTTTTTT	CASSSGGATNEKLFF
TRBJ1-2	.	.	14	TRBV5-1	TGCGCCGGCAGCTTGGTGCAGGGCAAGTATGGCTACACCTTC	CAGSLVQGKYGYTF
TRBJ2-5	.	.	13	TRBV20-1	TGCAGTGCCCCCCGGAGGCTCGGGGAGACCCAGTACTTC	CSAPRRLGETQYF
TRBJ2-4	.	few	15	TRBV7-9	TGTGCCAGCAGCTTAGGCCGGTCCAAGGGGGACATTCAGTACTTC	CASSLGRSKGDIQYF
TRBJ2-7	.	.	13	TRBV10-2	TGCGCCAGCAGTGAGAGGGGCACCTACGAGCAGTACTTC	CASSERGTYEQYF
TRBJ2-3	TRBD2	many	16	TRBV7-9	TGTGCCAGCAGCCATCCGGGACTAGCGGGTCTTGATACGCAGTATTTT	CASSHPGLAGLDTQYF
TRBJ1-5	TRBD1	.	16	TRBV25-1	TGTGCCAGCAGTGACCGGGGACAGGATAGCAATCAGCCCCAGCATTTT	CASSDRGQDSNQPQHF
TRBJ2-1	.	few	13	TRBV5-1	TGCGCCAGCAGCTACGGGACCCCCAATGAGCAGTTCTTC	CASSYGTPNEQFF
TRBJ1-2	.	many	14	TRBV9	TGTGCCAGCAGCGTAGGTAAAGGGTATCATGGCTACACCTTC	CASSVGKGYHGYTF
TRBJ2-4	.	.	13	TRBV20-1	TGCAGTGCTCAGACTAGTCGGTCGTACGAGCAGTCCTTC	CSAQTSRSYEQSF
TRBJ2-3	.	.	15	TRBV28	TGTGCCAGCAGTCCACACCGAATAGCGACAGATACGCAGTATTTT	CASSPHRIATDTQYF
TRBJ2-7	TRBD2	.	15	TRBV3-1	TGTGCCAGCGGCCGCATACTAGCGGTTCCTTACGAGCAGTACTTC	CASGRILAVPYEQYF
TRBJ2-1	.	.	15	TRBV9	TGTGCCAGCAGCGTAGCCCCTTACTCCTACAATGAGCAGTTCTTC	CASSVAPYSYNEQFF
TRBJ2-7	.	few	14	TRBV5-4	TGTGCCAGCAGCTCCCAATCGTTCGTCTACGAGCAGTACTTC	CASSSQSFVYEQYF
TRBJ2-7	.	.	16	TRBV24-1	TGTGCCACCAGTGATTTGGACAGCAGCTCCTACAATGAGCAGTACTTC	CATSDLDSSSYNEQYF
TRBJ2-4	.	.	14	TRBV11-2	TGTGCCAGCAGCTTATCTCTTTCCAAAAACATTCAGTACTTC	CASSLSLSKNIQYF
TRBJ1-1	.	.	15	TRBV20-1	TGCAGTGCTAGGGTCGCCGCGGCGGGGATGACTGAAGCTTTCTTT	CSARVAAAGMTEAFF
TRBJ2-2	TRBD2	few	15	TRBV20-1	TGCAGTGCTAGAGGACTAGCGGGGACCACCGGGGAGCTGTTTTTT	CSARGLAGTTGELFF
TRBJ2-4	TRBD2	.	14	TRBV20-1	TGCAGTGCGCCTACGGCTAGCGGACTAAACATTCAGTACTTC	CSAPTASGLNIQYF
TRBJ1-1	.	few	12	TRBV7-6	TGTGCCAGCAGCTTAGTTGGGACAAGAGCTTTCTTT	CASSLVGTRAFF
TRBJ1-2	.	.	13	TRBV21-1	TGTGCCAGCAGCAAAGCAACTAACTATGGCTACACCTTC	CASSKATNYGYTF
TRBJ1-3	.	.	14	TRBV12-3/TRBV12-4	TGTGCCAGCAGTCTCAGGGTGGACGGAAACACCATATATTTT	CASSLRVDGNTIYF
TRBJ2-1	.	few	16	TRBV7-2	TGTGCCAGCAGCGAAAAGGGGAAATACCTCTACAATGAGCAGTTCTTC	CASSEKGKYLYNEQFF
TRBJ1-3	.	.	14	TRBV6-1	TGTGCCAGCAGTGAACGCAGCTCTGGAAACACCATATATTTT	CASSERSSGNTIYF
TRBJ2-3	.	.	14	TRBV2	TGTGCCAGCAGTGAAGCTAGCGTAGGAAGGAGGCAGTATTTT	CASSEASVGRRQYF
TRBJ1-4	.	.	13	TRBV6-1	TGTGCCAGTCACCGGGTCTTCAATGAAAAACTGTTTTTT	CASHRVFNEKLFF
TRBJ1-6	.	few	13	TRBV25-1	TGTGCCAGCAGTGAATTCAGAAATTCACCCCTCCACTTT	CASSEFRNSPLHF
TRBJ2-4	TRBD2	few	19	TRBV4-1	TGCGCCAGCAGCCTTTTGGGACTAGCGGGGAATCAGGCCAAAAACATTCAGTACTTC	CASSLLGLAGNQAKNIQYF
TRBJ2-1	.	.	15	TRBV27	TGTGCCAGCAGTGTCCGACCGCTTTCCTACAATGAGCAGTTCTTC	CASSVRPLSYNEQFF
TRBJ1-1	.	few	16	TRBV5-1	TGCGCCAGCTTCCCCGGCGGAGGTTGGGTGAACACTGAAGCTTTCTTT	CASFPGGGWVNTEAFF
TRBJ1-2	.	.	13	TRBV7-2	TGTGCCAGCAGCTTAGTTTGGGGCTGGGGCTACACCTTC	CASSLVWGWGYTF
TRBJ1-2	TRBD1	many	12	TRBV20-1	TGCAGTGCGAGACAGGGGAGTGGAGGCTACACCTTC	CSARQGSGGYTF
TRBJ1-6	.	.	16	TRBV5-1	TGCGCCAGCAGCTTGGAAAGAGGAAAGGGAAATTCACCCCTCCACTTT	CASSLERGKGNSPLHF
TRBJ2-7	.	.	17	TRBV20-1	TGCAGTGCTAGATCCGGGACTCGCCTCTGGGGCCTTAGCGAGCAGTACTTC	CSARSGTRLWGLSEQYF
TRBJ2-7	.	few	13	TRBV6-5	TGTGCCAGCAGTTACGCCCGTCCCTACGAGCAGTACTTC	CASSYARPYEQYF
TRBJ2-7	TRBD2	few	13	TRBV29-1	TGCAGCGTTCAATTGCGGGGGGTCTACGAGCAGTACTTC	CSVQLRGVYEQYF
TRBJ2-7	.	.	12	TRBV3-1	TGTGCCAGCAGCCAAGACAGCCAAGAGCAGTACTTC	CASSQDSQEQYF
TRBJ2-1	TRBD2	.	16	TRBV10-3	TGTGCCATCAGTGCCTCTAGCGGGAGGGTACCCAATGAGCAGTTCTTC	CAISASSGRVPNEQFF
TRBJ1-5	.	.	15	TRBV5-1	TGCGCCAGCAGCCCCGGCGGGGCACCCAATCAGCCCCAGCATTTT	CASSPGGAPNQPQHF
TRBJ2-7	TRBD1	few	14	TRBV6-1	TGTGCCAGCAGTGAATGGGGGACAGGGTACGAGCAGTACTTC	CASSEWGTGYEQYF
TRBJ2-3	.	.	17	TRBV9	TGTGCCAGCAGCGTAAGACCGGGGGCGCTCCTCACAGATACGCAGTATTTT	CASSVRPGALLTDTQYF
TRBJ2-3	.	.	14	TRBV20-1	TGCAGTGCTAGAGAGGCCTCACACACAGATACGCAGTATTTT	CSAREASHTDTQYF
TRBJ2-1	TRBD2	.	15	TRBV20-1	TGCAGTGCTAGCAGTAGCGGGGGTTCGCCCTACGAGCAGTTCTTC	CSASSSGGSPYEQFF
TRBJ2-5	TRBD2	.	16	TRBV9	TGTGCCAGCAGCGTAGGGCTAGCGGTCTCCCAAGAGACCCAGTACTTC	CASSVGLAVSQETQYF
TRBJ2-1	TRBD1	few	14	TRBV5-1	TGCGCCAGCAGCTTGGCGACAGGGGTAAATGAGCAGTTCTTC	CASSLATGVNEQFF
TRBJ2-3	TRBD1	.	18	TRBV4-1	TGCGCCAGCAGTCTTATGACGACAGGGATTACTAGCACAGATACGCAGTATTTT	CASSLMTTGITSTDTQYF
TRBJ2-3	TRBD1	.	15	TRBV6-5	TGTGCCAGCAGTACAGGGGGCATTGGCACAGATACGCAGTATTTT	CASSTGGIGTDTQYF
TRBJ2-7	.	few	13	TRBV20-1	TGCAGTGCTAGACTCCCGAGGCGCGCGGTCCAGTACTTC	CSARLPRRAVQYF
TRBJ2-3	.	few	15	TRBV12-3/TRBV12-4	TGTGCCAGCAGTTCACAGGGAGGTGGGGGAGATACGCAGTATTTT	CASSSQGGGGDTQYF
TRBJ2-5	TRBD1	.	14	TRBV7-8	TGTGCCAGCAGCTCTCGGACAGGGGGCGATCAGCAGTACTTC	CASSSRTGGDQQYF
TRBJ1-1	.	few	14	TRBV5-1	TGCGCCAGCAGCTCGAGCGCAGGAGGCCCTGAAGCTTTCTTT	CASSSSAGGPEAFF
TRBJ2-7	TRBD2	.	13	TRBV12-3/TRBV12-4	TGTGCCAGCAGGGGACTAGGAGGCTACGAGCAGTACTTC	CASRGLGGYEQYF
TRBJ1-1	.	few	16	TRBV7-6	TGTGCCAGCAGCCCTTCCCCGAGGGCGCTGAACACTGAAGCTTTCTTT	CASSPSPRALNTEAFF